Listed below are T cell receptor beta chains from one sample, sequenced in a study of cytomegalovirus exposure and HLA in healthy donors. Generated by immunoSEQ multiplex PCR, the TCRdb table keeps only in-frame clones and is missing some. The repertoire holds a few hundred thousand clones, with about four fifths as singletons. The sequenced material came from PBMCs. The origin of the receptors is a girl aged 2-10 years in good health and CMV-seronegative. Both conserved end residues are trimmed from each CDR3. D genes are given only for firm matches.

d_gene: TRBD2
v_gene: TRBV4-1
j_gene: TRBJ2-5
CDR3aa: ASSDLAGQETQY

d_gene: -
v_gene: TRBV10-1
j_gene: TRBJ2-1
CDR3aa: ASSRLDPPNEQF

d_gene: TRBD1
v_gene: TRBV6-1
j_gene: TRBJ1-6
CDR3aa: ASSGRTGERTSPLH

d_gene: -
v_gene: TRBV4-2
j_gene: TRBJ2-1
CDR3aa: ASSLLSNEQF

d_gene: -
v_gene: TRBV7-3
j_gene: TRBJ2-1
CDR3aa: ASSLEVYDEQF

d_gene: TRBD1
v_gene: TRBV30
j_gene: TRBJ2-2
CDR3aa: AWVGAPGTGASGELF

d_gene: -
v_gene: TRBV5-1
j_gene: TRBJ1-2
CDR3aa: ASSPEERNYGYT

d_gene: TRBD1
v_gene: TRBV5-8
j_gene: TRBJ1-1
CDR3aa: ASSTGQGLRTEAF

d_gene: TRBD2
v_gene: TRBV4-1
j_gene: TRBJ2-7
CDR3aa: ASSQAPTGAGGGYEQY

d_gene: TRBD2
v_gene: TRBV27
j_gene: TRBJ2-3
CDR3aa: ASRSLAGQDTQY

d_gene: -
v_gene: TRBV5-1
j_gene: TRBJ2-5
CDR3aa: ASSLGQGETQY

d_gene: -
v_gene: TRBV18
j_gene: TRBJ1-2
CDR3aa: ASSPPGREYGYT

d_gene: -
v_gene: TRBV7-9
j_gene: TRBJ1-2
CDR3aa: ASSLAEALTYGYT

d_gene: -
v_gene: TRBV19
j_gene: TRBJ2-1
CDR3aa: ASSISGYEQF

d_gene: -
v_gene: TRBV10-2
j_gene: TRBJ1-1
CDR3aa: ASRVGATEAF

d_gene: TRBD1
v_gene: TRBV29-1
j_gene: TRBJ2-7
CDR3aa: SVIPGTALDEQY

d_gene: -
v_gene: TRBV6-4
j_gene: TRBJ2-1
CDR3aa: ASSDSERVKLNEQF

d_gene: -
v_gene: TRBV28
j_gene: TRBJ2-7
CDR3aa: ASSFSVYEQY

d_gene: TRBD2
v_gene: TRBV11-2
j_gene: TRBJ2-1
CDR3aa: ASSLVLAGGRGNEQF

d_gene: TRBD1
v_gene: TRBV2
j_gene: TRBJ1-1
CDR3aa: ASSGQGAEAF

d_gene: -
v_gene: TRBV27
j_gene: TRBJ2-3
CDR3aa: ASSMGRGSAADTQY

d_gene: -
v_gene: TRBV5-1
j_gene: TRBJ2-1
CDR3aa: ASRAGTGGYNEQF

d_gene: -
v_gene: TRBV5-1
j_gene: TRBJ2-7
CDR3aa: ASSFAGLSNNEQY

d_gene: -
v_gene: TRBV28
j_gene: TRBJ1-2
CDR3aa: ASFTPGGGGYT

d_gene: TRBD1
v_gene: TRBV6-5
j_gene: TRBJ2-2
CDR3aa: ATQGVTNTGELF

d_gene: -
v_gene: TRBV28
j_gene: TRBJ2-1
CDR3aa: ASSLQEGARRGRQF